A selection of T cell receptor beta chains follows, all from one sample in a study of beta chain features in type 1 diabetes. Generated by immunoSEQ multiplex PCR, the TCRdb table keeps only in-frame clones and is missing some. In the table there are some 220,000 clones, approximately 11% of which are singletons. Material: central memory CD4+ T cells from blood. The source is a man between 18 and 29 years old in good health. Each CDR3 is given with its conserved first and last residue. D genes are given only for firm matches. Where a row states a size, it is once, few, many or the class of an expanded clone; other rows omit it.

V	J	D	size	CDR3	DNA
TRBV2	TRBJ2-5	TRBD1	few	CASSQDRETQYF	TGTGCCAGCAGTCAGGACAGGGAGACCCAGTACTTC
TRBV19	TRBJ2-4	TRBD1	few	CATQRTGENIQYF	TGTGCCACCCAGAGGACAGGGGAAAACATTCAGTACTTC
TRBV15	TRBJ1-1	TRBD1	many	CATSWGQLAEAFF	TGTGCCACCAGCTGGGGACAGCTAGCTGAAGCTTTCTTT
TRBV29-1	TRBJ1-5	NA	NA	CSVLAGSGQPQHF	TGCAGCGTCCTAGCGGGATCTGGTCAGCCCCAGCATTTT
TRBV4-3	TRBJ1-5	NA	NA	CASSQDSRGQPQHF	TGCGCCAGCAGCCAAGATTCCAGGGGCCAGCCCCAGCATTTT
TRBV10-3	TRBJ2-1	TRBD1	many	CAISPSGQGAYNEQFF	TGTGCCATCAGTCCCTCGGGACAGGGGGCTTACAATGAGCAGTTCTTC
TRBV5-4	TRBJ2-7	NA	few	CASSLKDYEQYF	TGTGCCAGCAGCCTAAAGGACTACGAGCAGTACTTC
TRBV11-2	TRBJ2-2	TRBD2	few	CASSPQTLAGNTGELFF	TGTGCCAGCAGCCCTCAGACTCTAGCGGGGAACACCGGGGAGCTGTTTTTT
TRBV21-1	TRBJ2-3	NA	many	CASSPTDTQYF	TGTGCCAGCAGCCCCACAGATACGCAGTATTTT
TRBV5-1	TRBJ2-3	TRBD2	few	CASSGLAGEDTQYF	TGCGCCAGCAGTGGGCTAGCGGGAGAAGATACGCAGTATTTT
TRBV7-6	TRBJ2-1	NA	few	CASSLASTYNEQFF	TGTGCCAGCAGCTTAGCTTCTACCTACAATGAGCAGTTCTTC
TRBV19	TRBJ2-7	TRBD1	NA	CASSHRTGMDEQYF	TGTGCCAGTAGTCACAGGACAGGGATGGACGAGCAGTACTTC
TRBV15	TRBJ1-4	NA	NA	CATSTPGATNEKLFF	TGTGCCACCAGCACTCCCGGGGCAACTAATGAAAAACTGTTTTTT
TRBV4-2	TRBJ2-4	TRBD2	NA	CASSSLAGPKNIQYF	TGTGCCAGCAGCTCCCTAGCGGGCCCTAAAAACATTCAGTACTTC
TRBV7-9	TRBJ2-5	NA	many	CASSLAAGTQETQYF	TGTGCCAGCAGCTTAGCGGCAGGCACACAAGAGACCCAGTACTTC
TRBV11-3	TRBJ2-5	NA	few	CASSFQYQETQYF	TGTGCCAGCAGCTTCCAGTACCAAGAGACCCAGTACTTC
TRBV4-3	TRBJ2-7	NA	many	CASSQRDGYEQYF	TGCGCCAGCAGCCAGAGAGACGGTTACGAGCAGTACTTC
TRBV7-9	TRBJ2-1	NA	few	CASSLASYNEQFF	TGTGCCAGCAGCCTGGCTAGTTACAATGAGCAGTTCTTC
TRBV5-4	TRBJ2-1	TRBD2	NA	CASSLSGRGYNEQFF	TGTGCCAGCAGCTTGAGTGGGAGGGGATACAATGAGCAGTTCTTC
TRBV2	TRBJ2-3	NA	few	CASSVLQGAADTQYF	TGTGCCAGCAGTGTCTTACAGGGAGCGGCAGATACGCAGTATTTT
TRBV15	TRBJ1-1	NA	many	CATSRRRSSQAFF	TGTGCCACCAGCAGACGTCGGTCGAGCCAAGCTTTCTTT
TRBV19	TRBJ2-3	NA	few	CASSIGRRGPDTQYF	TGTGCCAGTAGTATAGGTCGGAGGGGGCCAGATACGCAGTATTTT
TRBV5-1	TRBJ2-7	NA	few	CASSIDGPPDEQYF	TGCGCCAGCAGCATCGACGGCCCCCCGGACGAGCAGTACTTC
TRBV28	TRBJ2-1	NA	NA	CASRGSSLEQFF	TGTGCCAGCCGGGGTAGCTCTCTTGAGCAGTTCTTC
TRBV28	TRBJ1-2	NA	NA	CATRAGGYTF	TGTGCCACCCGCGCCGGGGGCTACACCTTC
TRBV14	TRBJ2-1	TRBD2	many	CASSQALAGYNEQFF	TGTGCCAGCAGCCAAGCCCTAGCGGGGTACAATGAGCAGTTCTTC
TRBV28	TRBJ1-1	NA	NA	CASSTIDTEAFF	TGTGCCAGCAGTACCATCGACACTGAAGCTTTCTTT
TRBV13	TRBJ2-5	NA	few	CASSVRGETQYF	TGTGCCAGCAGCGTCCGGGGGGAGACCCAGTACTTC
TRBV11-2	TRBJ2-5	NA	once	CASSLYGFQETQYF	TGTGCCAGCAGCTTGTATGGGTTCCAAGAGACCCAGTACTTC
TRBV29-1	TRBJ2-7	NA	few	CSALPSTRSYEQYF	TGCAGCGCCCTCCCCTCGACTAGGTCCTACGAGCAGTACTTC
TRBV7-2	TRBJ1-2	NA	few	CASSLGESTRWGYTF	TGTGCCAGCAGCTTAGGCGAGAGTACCCGGTGGGGCTACACCTTC
TRBV5-6	TRBJ2-3	NA	NA	CASSLETPSTDTQYF	TGTGCCAGCAGCTTGGAGACCCCTAGCACAGATACGCAGTATTTT
TRBV10-2	TRBJ1-5	NA	few	CASSAIINQPQHF	TGCGCCAGCAGTGCGATTATCAATCAGCCCCAGCATTTT
TRBV10-3	TRBJ2-3	NA	NA	CAISEAGLSTDTQYF	TGTGCCATCTCAGAGGCGGGGCTCAGCACAGATACGCAGTATTTT
TRBV7-2	TRBJ1-4	NA	NA	CATGAGAPNEKLFF	TGTGCCACCGGAGCAGGGGCACCTAATGAAAAACTGTTTTTT
TRBV20-1	TRBJ1-5	NA	NA	CSAGGQPQHF	TGCAGTGCCGGGGGGCAGCCCCAGCATTTT
TRBV5-1	TRBJ2-4	NA	few	CASSLAERADPKNIQYF	TGCGCCAGCAGCTTGGCCGAAAGAGCCGACCCCAAAAACATTCAGTACTTC
TRBV30	TRBJ2-3	TRBD2	few	CAWSPGLAGDTQYF	TGTGCCTGGAGTCCGGGACTAGCGGGAGATACGCAGTATTTT
TRBV28	TRBJ2-7	TRBD1	NA	CATRAETGGNEQYF	TGTGCCACCCGGGCCGAGACAGGGGGGAACGAGCAGTACTTC
TRBV29-1	TRBJ1-2	NA	NA	CSAGGATALYGYTF	TGCAGCGCCGGGGGGGCTACGGCGCTCTATGGCTACACCTTC
TRBV5-1	TRBJ2-5	NA	few	CASSLGRQETQYF	TGCGCCAGCAGCTTGGGGAGGCAAGAGACCCAGTACTTC
TRBV29-1	TRBJ2-7	NA	few	CSGKFDFTYEQYF	TGCAGCGGCAAATTCGACTTCACCTACGAGCAGTACTTC
TRBV29-1	TRBJ2-1	TRBD1	NA	CSAGTGVGYNEQVF	TGCAGCGCCGGGACAGGGGTAGGCTACAATGAGCAGGTCTTC